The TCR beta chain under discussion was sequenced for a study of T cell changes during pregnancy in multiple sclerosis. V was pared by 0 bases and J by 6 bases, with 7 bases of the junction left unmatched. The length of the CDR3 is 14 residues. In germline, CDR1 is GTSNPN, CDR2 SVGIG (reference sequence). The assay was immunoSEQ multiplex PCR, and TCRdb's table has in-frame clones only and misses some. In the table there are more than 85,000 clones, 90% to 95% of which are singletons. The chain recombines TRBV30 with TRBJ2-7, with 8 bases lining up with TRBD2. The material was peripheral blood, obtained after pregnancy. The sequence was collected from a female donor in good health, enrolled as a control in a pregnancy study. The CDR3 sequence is CAWSVREGRSEQYF. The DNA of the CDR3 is TGTGCCTGGAGTGTTCGGGAGGGTCGAAGCGAGCAGTACTTC.